These T cell receptor beta chains were read from a single sample in a study of spatial heterogeneity in lung cancer. TCRdb recomputed calls from the 5' RACE reads with MiXCR, one row per CDR3 protein. The data hold 20,000 to 25,000 distinct CDR3 sequences, with approximately 8.8% observed a single time. The sample here was lung tumor tissue, taken at surgery. These receptor sequences come from a male donor with early-stage non-small cell lung cancer. Each CDR3 is given with its conserved first and last residue. The D gene is left open where the match is weak. Where a row states a size, it is once, few, many or the class of an expanded clone; other rows omit it.

v_call	clone_size	d_call	j_call	cdr3_aa	cdr3_nt
TRBV18	few	TRBD1	TRBJ2-7	CASSPGTGNFYEQYF	TGTGCCAGCTCGCCCGGGACAGGAAACTTCTACGAGCAGTACTTC
TRBV27	.	.	TRBJ2-2	CASSSRYSSGELFF	TGTGCCAGCAGTTCCAGATACAGCTCCGGGGAGCTGTTTTTT
TRBV28	.	.	TRBJ1-4	CTSSRGGADEKLFF	TGTACCAGCAGCCGAGGGGGTGCTGATGAAAAACTGTTTTTT
TRBV5-1	many	.	TRBJ1-2	CAPPNYGYTF	TGCGCCCCCCCTAATTATGGCTACACCTTC
TRBV4-3	many	.	TRBJ2-1	CASSQELSGKQFF	TGCGCCAGCAGCCAAGAGCTCTCGGGAAAGCAGTTCTTC
TRBV2	many	.	TRBJ1-3	CASSTLKNTIYF	TGTGCCAGCAGCACCCTCAAAAACACCATATATTTT
TRBV3-1	many	TRBD2	TRBJ2-5	CASSSLAGETQYF	TGTGCCAGCAGCTCACTAGCGGGGGAGACCCAGTACTTC
TRBV7-9	many	.	TRBJ1-2	CASSFTTSYGYTF	TGTGCCAGCAGCTTCACGACGTCCTATGGCTACACCTTC
TRBV5-1	many	TRBD1	TRBJ2-7	CASNRDRGFYEQYF	TGCGCCAGTAACCGGGACAGGGGATTTTACGAGCAGTACTTC
TRBV7-2	medium-sized	.	TRBJ2-5	CASSYQGMERETQYF	TGTGCCAGCAGCTACCAGGGAATGGAACGGGAGACCCAGTACTTC
TRBV5-8	many	TRBD1	TRBJ2-6	CASSRTGYVSGANVLTF	TGTGCCAGCAGCAGGACAGGGTACGTCTCTGGGGCCAACGTCCTGACTTTC
TRBV7-3	many	.	TRBJ1-1	CASSFLDSRGKAFF	TGTGCCAGCAGCTTCCTAGACAGTCGAGGGAAAGCTTTCTTT
TRBV20-1	.	.	TRBJ2-5	CSAADTGTQETQYF	TGCAGTGCTGCTGATACCGGGACCCAAGAGACCCAGTACTTC
TRBV6-5	many	.	TRBJ2-2	CASSYSLQRNTGELFF	TGTGCCAGCAGTTACTCCCTTCAACGTAACACCGGGGAGCTGTTTTTT
TRBV5-1	.	.	TRBJ2-3	CASSLSLGAGGVDTQYF	TGCGCCAGCAGCTTGAGCCTCGGGGCAGGAGGGGTGGATACGCAGTATTTT
TRBV5-1	many	.	TRBJ2-3	CASRKERSGDPFTDTQYF	TGCGCCAGCAGGAAAGAGAGGAGCGGAGACCCTTTCACAGATACGCAGTATTTT
TRBV28	many	.	TRBJ1-5	CASRPGGERQPQHF	TGTGCCAGCAGGCCGGGGGGGGAGAGGCAGCCCCAGCATTTT
TRBV29-1	many	.	TRBJ1-2	CSVDSVRTLDGYTF	TGCAGCGTTGATTCAGTGAGGACTCTAGATGGCTACACCTTC
TRBV7-2	few	TRBD2	TRBJ2-7	CASSLGLAGRPNYEQYF	TGTGCCAGCAGCTTGGGACTAGCGGGGAGGCCCAATTACGAGCAGTACTTC
TRBV5-1	medium-sized	.	TRBJ2-5	CASSLGRDQETQYF	TGCGCCAGCAGCTTGGGACGGGACCAAGAGACCCAGTACTTC
TRBV28	many	.	TRBJ2-6	CASSLGASGANVLTF	TGTGCCAGCAGTTTGGGGGCCTCTGGGGCCAACGTCCTGACTTTC
TRBV6-2/TRBV6-3	few	.	TRBJ2-5	CASFDGAGETQYF	TGTGCCAGCTTTGACGGTGCGGGAGAGACCCAGTACTTC
TRBV28	many	TRBD1	TRBJ2-2	CASSSGQPTGELFF	TGTGCCAGCAGTTCGGGACAGCCGACCGGGGAGCTGTTTTTT
TRBV24-1	.	.	TRBJ2-5	CATSDLGGEGETQYF	TGTGCCACCAGTGATTTGGGGGGAGAGGGAGAGACCCAGTACTTC
TRBV27	.	.	TRBJ2-1	CASSPPDYNSYNEQFF	TGTGCCAGCAGTCCGCCGGACTACAACTCCTACAATGAGCAGTTCTTC
TRBV7-7	many	TRBD1	TRBJ2-5	CASSYTGGVQETQYF	TGTGCTAGCAGCTATACAGGGGGCGTACAAGAGACCCAGTACTTC
TRBV7-9	medium-sized	.	TRBJ1-3	CASSSTVRNTIYF	TGTGCCAGCAGCTCGACAGTTAGAAACACCATATATTTT
TRBV3-1	many	TRBD1	TRBJ1-2	CASSRLPAGTGVGYTF	TGTGCCAGCAGCCGACTCCCCGCCGGGACAGGGGTCGGCTACACCTTC
TRBV6-5	many	.	TRBJ2-3	CASSRVQRDTQYF	TGTGCCAGCTCACGGGTACAACGAGATACGCAGTATTTT
TRBV11-1	many	.	TRBJ2-1	CASEEGDGSYNEQFF	TGTGCCAGCGAGGAGGGAGACGGCTCCTACAATGAGCAGTTCTTC
TRBV18	.	.	TRBJ2-7	CASSPRQAANYEQYF	TGTGCCAGCTCACCAAGACAGGCGGCCAACTACGAGCAGTACTTC
TRBV5-1	few	.	TRBJ2-3	CASSWAGDSVTDTQYF	TGCGCCAGCAGCTGGGCGGGGGACAGCGTCACAGATACGCAGTATTTT
TRBV13	.	.	TRBJ1-1	CASSLAGNMNTEAFF	TGTGCCAGCAGCTTGGCAGGGAACATGAACACTGAAGCTTTCTTT
TRBV20-1	many	TRBD2	TRBJ2-7	CSARDIGTTTYEQYF	TGCAGTGCTAGAGATATAGGGACTACTACCTACGAGCAGTACTTC
TRBV9	few	.	TRBJ1-5	CASSVGREYQPQHF	TGTGCCAGCAGCGTCGGCAGGGAGTACCAGCCCCAGCATTTT
TRBV5-1	many	.	TRBJ2-3	CASSFTGTTDTQYF	TGCGCCAGCAGCTTCACCGGGACCACAGATACGCAGTATTTT
TRBV21-1	few	.	TRBJ2-2	CASSRPERYTGELFF	TGTGCCAGCAGCAGACCCGAGCGATACACCGGGGAGCTGTTTTTT
TRBV28	few	.	TRBJ2-7	CASSPPGYEQYF	TGTGCCAGCAGTCCCCCAGGGTACGAGCAGTACTTC
TRBV5-5	few	.	TRBJ1-1	CASSSRWANTEAFF	TGTGCCAGCAGCTCCAGGTGGGCGAACACTGAAGCTTTCTTT
TRBV2	many	.	TRBJ2-6	CASSVHRESPGANVLTF	TGTGCCAGCAGTGTGCACAGGGAAAGTCCTGGGGCCAACGTCCTGACTTTC
TRBV7-8	.	TRBD2	TRBJ2-3	CASSAGLAGMTDTQYF	TGTGCCAGCAGCGCGGGACTAGCGGGAATGACAGATACGCAGTATTTT
TRBV3-1	.	.	TRBJ2-3	CASSQEAPDSPQTDTQYF	TGTGCCAGCAGCCAAGAAGCACCCGATAGCCCCCAAACAGATACGCAGTATTTT
TRBV9	.	TRBD2	TRBJ2-1	CASSVGVKGTSGYNEQFF	TGTGCCAGCAGCGTGGGAGTGAAGGGGACTAGCGGCTACAATGAGCAGTTCTTC
TRBV28	medium-sized	.	TRBJ1-5	CASSVDPNQPQHF	TGTGCCAGCAGTGTTGACCCGAATCAGCCCCAGCATTTT
TRBV27	few	TRBD1	TRBJ2-1	CASRSRDRGRGWEQFF	TGTGCCAGCAGGTCCCGGGACAGGGGGCGAGGTTGGGAGCAGTTCTTC